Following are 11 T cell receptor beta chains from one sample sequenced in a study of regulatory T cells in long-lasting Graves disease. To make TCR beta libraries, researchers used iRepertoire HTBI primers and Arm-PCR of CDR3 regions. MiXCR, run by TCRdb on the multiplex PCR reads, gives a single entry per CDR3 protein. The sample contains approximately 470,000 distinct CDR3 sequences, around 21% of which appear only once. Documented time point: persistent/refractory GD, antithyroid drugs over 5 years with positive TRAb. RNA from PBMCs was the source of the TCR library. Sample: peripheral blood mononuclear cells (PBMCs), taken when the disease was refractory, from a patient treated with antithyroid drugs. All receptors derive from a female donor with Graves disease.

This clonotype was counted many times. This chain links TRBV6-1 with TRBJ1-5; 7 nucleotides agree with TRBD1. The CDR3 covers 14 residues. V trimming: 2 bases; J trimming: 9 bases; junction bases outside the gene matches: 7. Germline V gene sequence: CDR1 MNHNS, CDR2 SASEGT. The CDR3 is CASSERGHQRPQHF. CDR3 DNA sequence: TGTGCCAGCAGTGAAAGGGGGCACCAAAGGCCCCAGCATTTT.

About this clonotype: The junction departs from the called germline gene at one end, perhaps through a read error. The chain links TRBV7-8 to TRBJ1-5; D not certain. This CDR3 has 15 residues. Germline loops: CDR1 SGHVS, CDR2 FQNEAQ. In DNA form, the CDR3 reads TGTGCCAGCAGTTTGGACCTCTATAGCAATCAGCTCCAGCATTTT. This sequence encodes CASSLDLYSNQLQHF.

The CDR3 sequence: CASSLIGGGNTEAFF. In nucleotides, the CDR3 is TGCGCCAGCAGCTTAATAGGGGGCGGGAACACTGAAGCTTTCTTT. This sequence joins TRBV5-1 and TRBJ1-1; TRBD1 matches 7 bases. Unmatched junction bases numbered 5, after V lost 2 bases and J lost 1 base. Per germline, CDR1 SGHRS and CDR2 YFSETQ. This CDR3 comprises 15 residues.

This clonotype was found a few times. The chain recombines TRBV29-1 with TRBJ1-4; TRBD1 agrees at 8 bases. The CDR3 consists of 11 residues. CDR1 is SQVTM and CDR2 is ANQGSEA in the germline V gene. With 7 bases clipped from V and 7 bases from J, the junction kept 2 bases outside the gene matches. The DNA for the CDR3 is TGCAGCGCCGGGACAGGTGAAAAACTGTTTTTT. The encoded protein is CSAGTGEKLFF.

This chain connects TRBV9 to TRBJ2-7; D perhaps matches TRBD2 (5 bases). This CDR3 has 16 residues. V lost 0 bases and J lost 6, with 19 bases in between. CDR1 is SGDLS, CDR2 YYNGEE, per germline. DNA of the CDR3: TGTGCCAGCAGCGTAGGAAGAGGACTCGCTAAGGTCGAGCAGTACTTC. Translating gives CASSVGRGLAKVEQYF.

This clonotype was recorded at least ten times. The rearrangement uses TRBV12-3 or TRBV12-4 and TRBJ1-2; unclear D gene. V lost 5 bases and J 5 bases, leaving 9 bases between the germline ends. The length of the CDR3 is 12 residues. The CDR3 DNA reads TGTGCCAGCAGTCTGGATAGATATGGCTACACCTTC. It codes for CASSLDRYGYTF.

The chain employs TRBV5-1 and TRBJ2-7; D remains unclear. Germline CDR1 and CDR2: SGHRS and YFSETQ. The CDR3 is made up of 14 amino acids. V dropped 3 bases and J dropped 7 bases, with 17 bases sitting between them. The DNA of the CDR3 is TGCGCCAGCAGCTCCCCGGGTTGGGGTCAAGAGCAGTACTTC. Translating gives CASSSPGWGQEQYF.

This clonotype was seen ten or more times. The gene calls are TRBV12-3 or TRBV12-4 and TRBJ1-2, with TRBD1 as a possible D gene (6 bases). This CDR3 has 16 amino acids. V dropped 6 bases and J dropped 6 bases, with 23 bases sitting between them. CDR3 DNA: TGTGCCAGCAGGCGCTCCGGGACAACAGTGCTAAATGGCTACACCTTC. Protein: CASRRSGTTVLNGYTF.

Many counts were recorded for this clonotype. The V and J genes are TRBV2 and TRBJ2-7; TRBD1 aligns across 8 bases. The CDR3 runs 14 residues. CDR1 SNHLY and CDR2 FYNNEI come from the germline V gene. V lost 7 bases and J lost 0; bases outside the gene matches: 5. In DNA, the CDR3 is TGTGCCAGCACCCGAGGGACAGGCTCCTACGAGCAGTACTTC. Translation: CASTRGTGSYEQYF.

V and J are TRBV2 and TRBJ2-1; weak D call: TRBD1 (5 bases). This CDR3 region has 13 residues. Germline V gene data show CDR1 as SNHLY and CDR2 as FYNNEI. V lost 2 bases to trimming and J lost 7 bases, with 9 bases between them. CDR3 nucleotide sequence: TGTGCCAGCAGTGAATTCAGGGCGAATGAGCAGTTCTTC. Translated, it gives CASSEFRANEQFF. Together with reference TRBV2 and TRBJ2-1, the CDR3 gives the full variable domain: EPEVTQTPSHQVTQMGQEVILRCVPISNHLYFYWYRQILGQKVEFLVSFYNNEISEKSEIFDDQFSVERPDGSNFTLKIRSTKLEDSAMYFCASSEFRANEQFFGPGTRLTVL.

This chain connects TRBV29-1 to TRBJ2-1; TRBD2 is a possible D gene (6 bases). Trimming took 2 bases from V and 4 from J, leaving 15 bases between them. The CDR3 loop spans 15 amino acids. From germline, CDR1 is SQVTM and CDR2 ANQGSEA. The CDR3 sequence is CSVEKGGRIYNEQFF. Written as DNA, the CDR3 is TGCAGCGTTGAAAAGGGTGGGAGGATTTACAATGAGCAGTTCTTC.